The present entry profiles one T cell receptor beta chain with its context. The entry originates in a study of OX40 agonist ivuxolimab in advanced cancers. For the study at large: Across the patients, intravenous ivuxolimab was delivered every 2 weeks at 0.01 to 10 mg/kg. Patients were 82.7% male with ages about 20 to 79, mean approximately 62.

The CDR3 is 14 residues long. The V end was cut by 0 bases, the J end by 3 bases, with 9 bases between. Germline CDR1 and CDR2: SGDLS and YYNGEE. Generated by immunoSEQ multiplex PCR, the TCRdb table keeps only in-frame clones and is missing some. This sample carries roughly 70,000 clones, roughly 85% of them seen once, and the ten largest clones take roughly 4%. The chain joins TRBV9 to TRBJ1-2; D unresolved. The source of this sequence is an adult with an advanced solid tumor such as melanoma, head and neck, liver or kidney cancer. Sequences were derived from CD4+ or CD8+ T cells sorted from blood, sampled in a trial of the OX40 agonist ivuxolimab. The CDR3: CASSVADGYYGYTF. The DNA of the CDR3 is TGTGCCAGCAGCGTAGCTGACGGATACTATGGCTACACCTTC.